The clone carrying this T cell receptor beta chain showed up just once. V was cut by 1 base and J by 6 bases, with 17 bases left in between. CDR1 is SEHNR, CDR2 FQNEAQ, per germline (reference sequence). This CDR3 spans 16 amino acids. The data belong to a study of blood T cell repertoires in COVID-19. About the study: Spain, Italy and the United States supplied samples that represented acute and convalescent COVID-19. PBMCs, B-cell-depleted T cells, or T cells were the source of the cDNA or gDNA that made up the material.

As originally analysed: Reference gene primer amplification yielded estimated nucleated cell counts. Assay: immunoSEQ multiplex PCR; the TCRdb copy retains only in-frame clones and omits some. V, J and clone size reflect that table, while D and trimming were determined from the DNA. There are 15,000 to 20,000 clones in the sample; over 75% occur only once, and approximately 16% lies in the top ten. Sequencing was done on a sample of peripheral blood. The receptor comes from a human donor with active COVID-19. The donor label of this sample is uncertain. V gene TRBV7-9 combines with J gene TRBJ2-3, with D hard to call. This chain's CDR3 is CASSLGVGIGKDTQYF. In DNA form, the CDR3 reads TGTGCCAGCAGCTTAGGAGTGGGCATTGGTAAGGATACGCAGTATTTT.